Following are 15 T cell receptor beta chains from one sample sequenced in a study of Graves' ophthalmopathy and Graves' hyperthyroidism. TCR beta CDR3 regions were amplified from RNA transcripts. First-round RT-PCR used HTBI primers; second-round multiplex PCR followed. TCRdb itself ran the multiplex PCR reads through MiXCR, one entry per CDR3 protein. This table has some 750,000 distinct CDR3 sequences, roughly 40% appearing once. The specimen was peripheral blood. These receptors all come from an adult man with Graves' ophthalmopathy.

This clonotype was counted between two and nine times. The gene calls are TRBV29-1 and TRBJ2-7; possibly TRBD1 for D (5 bases). Per germline, CDR1 SQVTM and CDR2 ANQGSEA. The V and J ends lost 6 bases and 0 bases respectively, with 12 bases between them. The CDR3 has 13 amino acids. CDR3 amino acids: CSVPDTGSYEQYF. As DNA, the CDR3 is TGCAGCGTCCCGGACACCGGCTCCTACGAGCAGTACTTC.

This clonotype was seen a handful of times. The gene calls are TRBV7-2 and TRBJ2-7; weak D call: TRBD1 (6 bases). V gave up 6 bases and J gave up 0 bases, with 12 bases separating them. CDR1 and CDR2 (germline): SGHTA, FQGNSA. The length of the CDR3 is 14 residues. CDR3 sequence (DNA): TGTGCCAGCAGTTACGGACAGCCCTCCTACGAGCAGTACTTC. Its protein is CASSYGQPSYEQYF. Together with reference TRBV7-2 and TRBJ2-7, the CDR3 gives the full variable domain: GAGVSQSPSNKVTEKGKDVELRCDPISGHTALYWYRQSLGQGLEFLIYFQGNSAPDKSGLPSDRFSAERTGGSVSTLTIQRTQQEDSAVYLCASSYGQPSYEQYFGPGTRLTVT.

The J gene is TRBJ1-1, the V gene TRBV9, with 12 bases fitting TRBD1. This CDR3 spans 16 amino acids. J was trimmed by 2 bases and V by 2 bases; bases with no gene match: 4. CDR1 and CDR2 (germline): SGDLS, YYNGEE. The CDR3 region has the DNA TGTGCCAGCAGCGTCGGGACAGGGGGCGGAAACACTGAAGCTTTCTTT. Translation: CASSVGTGGGNTEAFF.

The chain couples TRBV3-1 to TRBJ2-7; D remains ambiguous. The V and J ends lost 1 base and 2 bases respectively, with 12 bases between them. This CDR3 is built from 15 residues. The germline V gene encodes CDR1 LGHDT and CDR2 YNNKEL (reference sequence). The CDR3 nucleotides are TGTGCCAGCAGCCAAGGTTTTGGAGCCACCTACGAGCAGTACTTC. Its protein is CASSQGFGATYEQYF.

J is TRBJ2-7 and V is TRBV19; 11 nucleotides line up with TRBD2. The CDR3 loop spans 17 amino acids. V lost 9 bases to trimming and J lost 0 bases; unmatched junction nucleotides: 13. The germline V gene encodes CDR1 LNHDA and CDR2 SQIVND (reference sequence). CDR3 coding DNA: TGTGCCAGCAGCCAAGTGGCTAGCGGGGGGACCTCCTACGAGCAGTACTTC. This gives the protein CASSQVASGGTSYEQYF.

This chain joins TRBV7-9 and TRBJ1-2, with 8 bases identical to TRBD1. Germline values: CDR1 SEHNR, CDR2 FQNEAQ (reference sequence). The CDR3 has 15 amino acids. With 5 bases clipped from V and 1 base from J, the junction kept 6 bases outside the gene matches. The chain's CDR3 is CASSPQGADNYGYTF. As DNA, the CDR3 is TGTGCCAGCAGCCCCCAGGGGGCGGATAACTATGGCTACACCTTC.

Details on this clonotype: A read error may explain this, as a much larger clone is one base away. V gene TRBV15 combines with J gene TRBJ1-2; D is uncertain. The CDR3 consists of 11 residues. Germline-derived CDR1 and CDR2 are LNHNV and YYDKDF (reference sequence). V dropped 0 bases and J dropped 12 bases, with 8 bases sitting between them. In DNA form, the CDR3 reads TGTGCCACCAGCAGAGATATGAGCCACACCTTC. It yields the protein CATSRDMSHTF.

The V and J genes are TRBV29-1 and TRBJ1-2; unclear D gene. CDR3 length equals 11 residues. Germline V gives CDR1 SQVTM, CDR2 ANQGSEA. The CDR3 DNA follows: TGCAACGACCAGACCAGACTCGGCTACACCTTC. Its protein is CNDQTRLGYTF.

The table lists this clonotype with many counts. The chain uses TRBV29-1 and TRBJ2-5, with TRBD2 identical over 12 bases. The length of the CDR3 is 16 residues. Germline loops: CDR1 SQVTM, CDR2 ANQGSEA. V gave up 2 bases and J gave up 1 base; unmatched junction bases: 5. This CDR3 is CSVETTSGRIQETQYF. CDR3 sequence (DNA): TGCAGCGTTGAAACAACTAGCGGGAGGATCCAAGAGACCCAGTACTTC.

This clonotype was seen repeatedly, ten times or more. This rearrangement joins TRBV9 to TRBJ1-5; the match to TRBD1 covers 12 bases. With 0 bases clipped from V and 6 bases from J, the junction kept 1 base outside the gene matches. The CDR3 length is 15 residues. The germline gives CDR1 SGDLS, CDR2 YYNGEE. CDR3 sequence (DNA): TGTGCCAGCAGCGTAGGGGACAGGGGGCTTCAGCCCCAGCATTTT. Its protein product is CASSVGDRGLQPQHF.

The table lists this clonotype with a few counts. The chain uses TRBV19 and TRBJ1-6; weak D call: TRBD1 (5 bases). The CDR3 length is 15 residues. Trimming took off 0 bases at V and 9 bases at J, with 12 bases between the two ends. Germline CDR1 is LNHDA and CDR2 is SQIVND (reference sequence). For the CDR3, the DNA is TGTGCCAGTAGTATAGATACAGGCTTTGGTTCACCCCTCCACTTT. Translation gives CASSIDTGFGSPLHF.

This clonotype was detected ten times or more. The DNA of the CDR3 is TGCGCCAGCAGCTTACAGGAGGCCTACGAGCAGTACTTC. Protein product: CASSLQEAYEQYF. The chain joins TRBV5-1 to TRBJ2-7; the D call may be TRBD1 or TRBD2 (5 bases each). The CDR3 is 13 amino acids. Germline V gene lookup returns CDR1 SGHRS and CDR2 YFSETQ. V was pared by 2 bases and J by 2 bases, with 8 bases between. Variable domain in full (rest from reference TRBV5-1 and TRBJ2-7): KAGVTQTPRYLIKTRGQQVTLSCSPISGHRSVSWYQQTPGQGLQFLFEYFSETQRNKGNFPGRFSGRQFSNSRSEMNVSTLELGDSALYLCASSLQEAYEQYFGPGTRLTVT.

As regards this clonotype: This may come from a read error, since a much larger clone is one base off. The conserved phenylalanine or tryptophan is not found at the CDR3 terminus, so this likely reflects a read error. The chain recombines TRBV19 with TRBJ1-1, with a possible D match to TRBD1 (5 bases). The CDR3 has 15 amino acids. V shed 7 bases and J shed 0 bases, with 15 bases lying between them. Germline CDR1 LNHDA, CDR2 SQIVND (reference sequence). The CDR3 DNA follows: TGTGCCAGTATCCCGACAGATACCATGAACACTGAAGCTTTCCTT. This codes for CASIPTDTMNTEAFL.

Details on this clonotype: Possible read error: a much larger clone is one base away. Because the CDR3 is missing its conserved closing phenylalanine or tryptophan, this is likely a read error. CDR3 DNA sequence: TGCAGCGTTGCGACTAGCGGGGGTACAACCCAGTACTCC. Amino acid sequence: CSVATSGGTTQYS. The V call is TRBV29-1, the J call TRBJ2-5, with 12 bases aligning to TRBD2. V dropped 4 bases and J dropped 8; count of bases not matched to a gene: 5. The germline V gene encodes CDR1 SQVTM and CDR2 ANQGSEA. The CDR3 is 13 amino acids.

The sample holds a few counts of this clonotype. This chain connects TRBV20-1 to TRBJ1-1; 9 nucleotides line up with TRBD1. CDR3 size: 14 residues. Looked up from germline, CDR1 is DFQATT and CDR2 is SNEGSKA (reference sequence). The J segment lost 6 bases and the V segment lost 6 bases, leaving 11 bases of the junction unmatched. CDR3 loop: CSALSRQGVAEAFF. CDR3 coding DNA: TGCAGTGCCCTAAGCCGACAGGGGGTCGCTGAAGCTTTCTTT.